What follows are 28 T cell receptor beta chains derived from one specimen sequenced in a study of blood T cell repertoires in COVID-19. Assay: immunoSEQ multiplex PCR; the TCRdb copy retains only in-frame clones and omits some. The sample records about 97,000 clones, around 85% being singletons. The sample comprised peripheral blood. The source is a man in his sixties with acute or convalescent COVID-19.

This chain uses TRBV4-1 with TRBJ2-3; 14 bases map to TRBD2. The ends lost 4 bases at V and 3 bases at J; junction bases unmatched: 6. The CDR3 runs 17 residues. The germline V gene has CDR1 MGHRA and CDR2 YSYEKL. The CDR3 DNA reads TGCGCCAGCAGCCTACTCGGACTAGCGGGAGGTACAGATACGCAGTATTTT. Translated: CASSLLGLAGGTDTQYF.

The rearrangement links TRBV18 to TRBJ2-7; TRBD2 matches at 8 bases. The CDR3 spans 15 residues. Germline trimming cut 2 bases from V and 2 bases from J; bases unmatched to any gene: 5. Germline CDR1 and CDR2: KGHSH and LQKENI. CDR3 in amino acids: CASSPISGGTYEQYF. For the CDR3, the DNA is TGTGCCAGCTCACCAATAAGCGGGGGTACCTACGAGCAGTACTTC.

The chain links TRBV6-2 or TRBV6-3 to TRBJ2-7, with D possibly being TRBD2 (6 bases). Between the trimmed V and J ends, which lost 0 bases and 6 bases, there was a span of 9 bases. CDR3 size: 13 residues. The germline gives CDR1 MNHEY, CDR2 SVGEGT. DNA for the CDR3: TGTGCCAGCAGTTACTCAAGGGGAGGCGAGCAGTACTTC. This translates into CASSYSRGGEQYF.

J is TRBJ2-5 and V is TRBV19; 11 bases line up with TRBD1. The germline V gene has CDR1 LNHDA and CDR2 SQIVND (reference sequence). This CDR3 contains 14 residues. The V gene end was trimmed by 7 bases and the J gene end by 6 bases; junction bases not matched to a gene: 7. The DNA of the CDR3 is TGTGCCAGTACCGGACAGGGGGCGGCGAAGACCCAGTACTTC. Translated: CASTGQGAAKTQYF.

V gene TRBV30 combines with J gene TRBJ1-1, with 7 bases that match TRBD1. Trimming took 7 bases from V and 5 from J; bases not matched to a gene: 13. The CDR3 is 14 amino acids. In germline, CDR1 is GTSNPN, CDR2 SVGIG (reference sequence). CDR3: CASNQDRSGTEAFF. In DNA form, the CDR3 reads TGTGCCTCGAACCAGGACAGGTCGGGGACTGAAGCTTTCTTT.

The V gene is TRBV5-8, the J gene TRBJ2-7; the D gene is possibly TRBD1 (6 bases). The V gene lost 4 bases and the J gene lost 4 bases, with 12 bases spanning the gap. This CDR3 is 13 amino acids long. The germline V gene has CDR1 SGHTS and CDR2 YDEGEE. The CDR3 coding sequence is TGTGCCAGCAGCACCAGGGACATTTACGAGCAGTACTTC. This codes for CASSTRDIYEQYF. Together with reference TRBV5-8 and TRBJ2-7, the CDR3 gives the full variable domain: EAGVTQSPTHLIKTRGQQATLRCSPISGHTSVYWYQQALGLGLQFLLWYDEGEERNRGNFPPRFSGRQFPNYSSELNVNALELEDSALYLCASSTRDIYEQYFGPGTRLTVT.

The chain couples TRBV30 to TRBJ2-3, with D possibly being TRBD2 (6 bases). Germline values: CDR1 GTSNPN, CDR2 SVGIG (reference sequence). V was shortened by 3 bases and J by 1 base, with 8 bases between the two germline ends. This CDR3 has 13 residues. The CDR3 sequence is CAWRASGTDTQYF. The CDR3 DNA reads as TGTGCCTGGAGGGCTAGCGGCACAGATACGCAGTATTTT.

The CDR3 here is CASSQMPGLSYEQYF. CDR3 DNA sequence: TGCGCCAGCAGCCAAATGCCAGGTTTAAGTTACGAGCAGTACTTC. The rearrangement joins TRBV4-3 to TRBJ2-7; D is unclear. The CDR3 totals 15 residues. Germline values: CDR1 LGHNA, CDR2 YSLEER. Between the trimmed V and J ends, which lost 2 bases and 4 bases, there was a span of 15 bases.

This clone was recorded a few times. The chain recombines TRBV7-9 with TRBJ2-7; D gene ambiguous. The germline V and J ends were trimmed by 8 bases and 2 bases, with 13 bases remaining between them. The CDR3 length is 13 residues. Germline CDR1 reads SEHNR; CDR2 reads FQNEAQ (reference sequence). The CDR3 bases are TGTGCCAGCGGGCCTGTGATACCCTACGAGCAGTACTTC. It is translated as CASGPVIPYEQYF.

This clone was recorded once. This chain links TRBV7-9 with TRBJ2-1; tentative D call: TRBD1 (5 bases). The germline CDR1 and CDR2 sequences are SEHNR and FQNEAQ (reference sequence). The CDR3 is made up of 15 amino acids. Trimming took 2 bases from V and 8 from J, leaving 16 bases between them. The CDR3 bases are TGTGCCAGCAGCTTATCTTTAAGGACACTCGATGAGCAGTTCTTC. This sequence encodes CASSLSLRTLDEQFF.

V usage is TRBV19 and J usage is TRBJ2-3, with 10 bases lining up with TRBD1. The CDR3 spans 17 residues. The germline gives CDR1 LNHDA, CDR2 SQIVND (reference sequence). The V segment lost 4 bases and the J segment 6 bases; nucleotides outside the gene matches: 13. The CDR3, as DNA: TGTGCCAGTAGTACCCGGGACAGGGGAGTATTTTCGGATACGCAGTATTTT. Translation: CASSTRDRGVFSDTQYF.

The chain uses TRBV5-4 and TRBJ1-1; D remains unclear. The CDR3 extends over 14 amino acids. The germline V gene encodes CDR1 SGHNT and CDR2 YYREEE (reference sequence). The V end lost 4 bases, the J end lost 3 bases, and 13 bases lay between the germline ends. The CDR3 spells CASSRVAVDTEAFF. CDR3 in DNA: TGTGCCAGCAGCCGAGTCGCCGTGGACACTGAAGCTTTCTTT.

The chain couples TRBV27 to TRBJ1-2; D is uncertain. CDR1 is MNHEY, CDR2 SMNVEV, per germline (reference sequence). V lost 0 bases to trimming and J lost 4 bases, with 12 bases between them. The CDR3 contains 15 residues. Here the CDR3 reads CASSLSNGFIYGYTF. DNA of the CDR3: TGTGCCAGCAGTTTATCGAACGGGTTTATCTATGGCTACACCTTC.

CDR3 DNA sequence: TGTGCCAGCACCAAACCGGGACTTCCACCCAATGGCTACACCTTC. Encoded protein: CASTKPGLPPNGYTF. This chain links TRBV6-5 with TRBJ1-2, with a tentative D call TRBD1 (5 bases). The CDR3 has 15 residues. CDR1 is MNHEY and CDR2 is SVGAGI in the germline V gene. V gave up 7 bases and J gave up 6 bases, with 21 bases separating them.

This clone was picked up one time. V usage is TRBV5-8 and J usage is TRBJ2-5, with 8 bases identical to TRBD1. This CDR3 contains 17 residues. With V trimmed by 4 bases and J by 5 bases, 16 bases remained unmatched. Germline CDR1 reads SGHTS; CDR2 reads YDEGEE. The CDR3 DNA sequence: TGTGCCAGCAGCCAAGGACAGGGAATGGGAAGCGGGGAGACCCAGTACTTC. It translates to CASSQGQGMGSGETQYF.

The V call is TRBV6-2 or TRBV6-3, the J call TRBJ2-7; D possibly corresponds to TRBD2 (5 bases). Per the germline V gene, CDR1 is MNHEY and CDR2 is SVGEGT. V shed 4 bases and J shed 2 bases, with 18 bases lying between them. The CDR3 runs 16 residues. CDR3 protein: CASSLGSGKYTYEQYF. CDR3 nucleotide sequence: TGTGCCAGCAGTTTGGGCTCGGGGAAATATACCTACGAGCAGTACTTC.

The chain is built from TRBV5-1 and TRBJ1-1; 7 bases map to TRBD1. The CDR3 is made up of 14 amino acids. The V segment lost 4 bases and the J segment 4 bases; nucleotides outside the gene matches: 7. CDR1 is SGHRS, CDR2 YFSETQ, per germline. The CDR3 loop reads CASSRGTVRTEAFF. CDR3 bases: TGCGCCAGCAGCAGGGGGACAGTCCGCACTGAAGCTTTCTTT.

V usage is TRBV10-2 and J usage is TRBJ2-2; 7 bases match TRBD2. Germline V CDR1 and CDR2: WSHSY, SAAADI. The CDR3 contains 16 residues. Trimming cost V 7 bases and J 6 bases; bases outside gene matches: 14. In DNA form, the CDR3 reads TGCGCCAGCACCCCCCTGCTGGCGGGAGTTTCCGGGGAGCTGTTTTTT. Translated, it gives CASTPLLAGVSGELFF.

The J gene is TRBJ1-1, the V gene TRBV10-1; 11 bases are shared with TRBD1. From germline, CDR1 is WNHNN and CDR2 SYGVQD (reference sequence). The length of the CDR3 is 13 residues. Trimming took 6 bases from V and 6 from J; bases not matched to a gene: 3. CDR3 sequence reads: CASSRTGGSEAFF. The CDR3 coding sequence is TGCGCCAGCAGCCGGACAGGGGGCTCTGAAGCTTTCTTT.

This rearrangement joins TRBV7-2 to TRBJ2-7, with D perhaps TRBD1 (6 bases). The germline V gene has CDR1 SGHTA and CDR2 FQGNSA. The CDR3 runs 14 residues. V was trimmed by 2 bases and J by 0 bases, leaving 8 bases between them. The CDR3 reads CASSLNRASYEQYF. The CDR3 DNA follows: TGTGCCAGCAGCTTAAACAGGGCCTCCTACGAGCAGTACTTC. Full variable domain (outside the CDR3, taken from reference TRBV7-2 and TRBJ2-7): GAGVSQSPSNKVTEKGKDVELRCDPISGHTALYWYRQSLGQGLEFLIYFQGNSAPDKSGLPSDRFSAERTGGSVSTLTIQRTQQEDSAVYLCASSLNRASYEQYFGPGTRLTVT.

The J gene is TRBJ2-5, the V gene TRBV9; 8 bases match TRBD2. Germline trimming cut 0 bases from V and 5 bases from J; bases unmatched to any gene: 9. The CDR3 sequence is 16 residues long. Germline assignment: CDR1 SGDLS and CDR2 YYNGEE. For the CDR3, the DNA is TGTGCCAGCAGCGTAGTGCCGGGAGGGCCTTCGGAGACCCAGTACTTC. Encoded protein: CASSVVPGGPSETQYF.

The chain combines TRBV3-1 (or the pseudogene TRBV3-2) with TRBJ2-1; 9 bases fit TRBD1. The CDR3 runs to 15 residues. Trimming removed 6 bases from V and 4 bases from J; junction bases left unmatched: 7. Germline CDR1 is LGHDT and CDR2 is YNNKEL (reference sequence). CDR3 in amino acids: CASSIGQGRYNEQFF. In nucleotides, the CDR3 is TGTGCCAGCAGTATAGGACAGGGGCGGTACAATGAGCAGTTCTTC.

This clone was seen a few times. This chain connects TRBV5-4 to TRBJ2-2; D perhaps matches TRBD1 (6 bases). Trimming left V 5 bases short and J 4 bases short, with 12 bases between. In germline, CDR1 is SGHNT, CDR2 YYREEE (reference sequence). The CDR3 is made up of 14 amino acids. This CDR3 reads CASSPGVGTGELFF. The CDR3 DNA reads as TGTGCCAGCAGTCCAGGGGTTGGCACCGGGGAGCTGTTTTTT.

This clone has a handful of counts. This may stem from a read error, because a much larger clone lies one nucleotide away. The J gene is TRBJ2-7, the V gene TRBV6-6; maybe TRBD2 (5 bases). Trimming removed 5 bases from V and 3 bases from J, with 8 bases in between. CDR1 is MNHNY and CDR2 is SVGAGI in the germline V gene (reference sequence). This CDR3 is 12 amino acids long. CDR3: CASSPGNYEQYF. The CDR3 nucleotides are TGTGCCAGCAGTCCCGGGAACTACGAGCAGTACTTC.

This sequence joins TRBV5-4 and TRBJ2-5; D perhaps matches TRBD2 (5 bases). Trimming cost V 0 bases and J 2 bases, with 11 bases left between them. This CDR3 comprises 15 residues. Germline CDR1 and CDR2: SGHNT and YYREEE (reference sequence). For the CDR3, the DNA is TGTGCCAGCAGCTTGGTGGCGGGTTTGCAAGAGACCCAGTACTTC. Amino acid sequence: CASSLVAGLQETQYF.

This chain links TRBV27 with TRBJ2-5, with 10 bases fitting TRBD2. The CDR3 consists of 15 residues. Germline V gene data show CDR1 as MNHEY and CDR2 as SMNVEV (reference sequence). The trim removed 4 bases at V and 7 bases at J, leaving 9 bases unmatched. The CDR3 loop reads CASSWDASGGLTQYF. DNA of the CDR3: TGTGCCAGCAGTTGGGATGCTAGCGGGGGCTTGACCCAGTACTTC.

This chain connects TRBV2 to TRBJ2-3; the match to TRBD2 covers 12 bases. The CDR3 has 15 residues. V lost 7 bases and J lost 2; bases outside the gene matches: 4. From germline, CDR1 is SNHLY and CDR2 FYNNEI. CDR3 sequence (DNA): TGTGCCAGCACCCGGACTAGCGGGACCACAGATACGCAGTATTTT. Its translation: CASTRTSGTTDTQYF.

V usage is TRBV30 and J usage is TRBJ1-2; unclear D gene. The germline V and J ends were trimmed by 1 base and 5 bases, with 8 bases remaining between them. The CDR3 sequence is 12 residues long. In germline, CDR1 is GTSNPN, CDR2 SVGIG (reference sequence). CDR3 protein: CAWSASGYGYTF. In DNA form, the CDR3 reads TGTGCCTGGAGTGCATCGGGGTATGGCTACACCTTC. The whole variable domain, filled in from reference TRBV30 and TRBJ1-2, reads SQTIHQWPATLVQPVGSPLSLECTVEGTSNPNLYWYRQAAGRGLQLLFYSVGIGQISSEVPQNLSASRPQDRQFILSSKKLLLSDSGFYLCAWSASGYGYTFGSGTRLTVV.